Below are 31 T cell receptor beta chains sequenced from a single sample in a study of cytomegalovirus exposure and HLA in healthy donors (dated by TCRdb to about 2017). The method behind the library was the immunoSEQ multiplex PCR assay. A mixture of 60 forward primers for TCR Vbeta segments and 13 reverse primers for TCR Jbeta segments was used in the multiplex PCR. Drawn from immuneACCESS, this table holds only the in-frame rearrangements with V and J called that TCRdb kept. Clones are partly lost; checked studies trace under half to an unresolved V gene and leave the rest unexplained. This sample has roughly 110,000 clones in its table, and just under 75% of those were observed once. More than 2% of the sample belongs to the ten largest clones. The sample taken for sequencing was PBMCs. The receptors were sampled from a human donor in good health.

The CDR3 nucleotides read TGTGCCAGCAGTGCTACAGGGTGGGGCTACACCTTC. This translates into CASSATGWGYTF. The chain recombines TRBV6-6 with TRBJ1-2, with D possibly matching TRBD1 (6 bases). The V end was cut by 5 bases, the J end by 8 bases, with 12 bases between. There are 12 residues in the CDR3. Germline V gene data show CDR1 as MNHNY and CDR2 as SVGAGI (reference sequence).

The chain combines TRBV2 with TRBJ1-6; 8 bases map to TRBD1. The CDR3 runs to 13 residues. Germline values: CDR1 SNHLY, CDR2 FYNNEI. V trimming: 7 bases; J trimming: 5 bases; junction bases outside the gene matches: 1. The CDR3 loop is CASMGQDNSPLHF. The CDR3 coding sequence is TGTGCCAGCATGGGACAGGATAATTCACCCCTCCACTTT.

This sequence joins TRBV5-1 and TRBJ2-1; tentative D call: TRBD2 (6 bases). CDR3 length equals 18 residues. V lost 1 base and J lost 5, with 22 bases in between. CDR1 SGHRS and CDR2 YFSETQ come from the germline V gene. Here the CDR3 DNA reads TGCGCCAGCAGCTTGTCTACGCCGGGACTCGAGGGAGACAATGAGCAGTTCTTC. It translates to CASSLSTPGLEGDNEQFF.

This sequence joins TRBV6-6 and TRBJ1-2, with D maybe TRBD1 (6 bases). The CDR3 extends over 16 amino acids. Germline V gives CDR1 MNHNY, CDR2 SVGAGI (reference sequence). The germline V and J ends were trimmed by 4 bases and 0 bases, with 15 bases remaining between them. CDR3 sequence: CASSSRTGHTNYGYTF. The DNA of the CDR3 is TGTGCCAGCAGTTCGCGTACAGGGCATACTAACTATGGCTACACCTTC.

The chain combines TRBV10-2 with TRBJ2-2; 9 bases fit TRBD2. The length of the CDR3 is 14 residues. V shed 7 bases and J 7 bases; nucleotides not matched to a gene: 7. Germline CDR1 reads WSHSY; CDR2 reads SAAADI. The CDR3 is CASKVAGDYGELFF. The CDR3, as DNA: TGCGCCAGCAAGGTAGCGGGGGACTACGGGGAGCTGTTTTTT.

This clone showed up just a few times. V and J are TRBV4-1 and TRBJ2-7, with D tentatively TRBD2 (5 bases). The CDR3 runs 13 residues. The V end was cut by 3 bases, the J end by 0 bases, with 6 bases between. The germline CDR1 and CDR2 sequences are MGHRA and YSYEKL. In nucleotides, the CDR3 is TGCGCCAGCAGCCAGGGGAGCTCCTACGAGCAGTACTTC. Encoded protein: CASSQGSSYEQYF.

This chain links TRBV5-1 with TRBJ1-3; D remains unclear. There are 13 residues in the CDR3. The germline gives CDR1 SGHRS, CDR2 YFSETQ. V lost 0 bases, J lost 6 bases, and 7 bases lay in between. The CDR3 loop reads CASSLGQENTIYF. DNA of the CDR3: TGCGCCAGCAGCTTGGGGCAGGAAAACACCATATATTTT.

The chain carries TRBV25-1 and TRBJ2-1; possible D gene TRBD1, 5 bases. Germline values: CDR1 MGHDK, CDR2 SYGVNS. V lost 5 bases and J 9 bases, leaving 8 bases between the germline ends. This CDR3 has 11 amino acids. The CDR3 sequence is CASSRGFEQFF. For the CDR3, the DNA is TGTGCCAGCAGTAGGGGTTTTGAGCAGTTCTTC.

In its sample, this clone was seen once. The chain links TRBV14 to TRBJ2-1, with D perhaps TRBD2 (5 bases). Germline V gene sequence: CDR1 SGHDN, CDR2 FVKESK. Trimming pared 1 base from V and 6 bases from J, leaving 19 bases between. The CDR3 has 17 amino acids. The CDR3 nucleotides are TGTGCCAGCAGCCAAGGCCCCCTAGCTAACAGTGGCAATGAGCAGTTCTTC. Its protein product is CASSQGPLANSGNEQFF.

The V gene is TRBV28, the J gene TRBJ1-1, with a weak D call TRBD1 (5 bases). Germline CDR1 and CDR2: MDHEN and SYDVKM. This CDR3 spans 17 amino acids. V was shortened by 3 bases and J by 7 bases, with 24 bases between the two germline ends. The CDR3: CASSFSPRSPTGLEAFF. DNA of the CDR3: TGTGCCAGCAGTTTCTCCCCAAGGTCCCCGACGGGACTTGAAGCTTTCTTT. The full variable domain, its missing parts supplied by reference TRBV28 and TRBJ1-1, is DVKVTQSSRYLVKRTGEKVFLECVQDMDHENMFWYRQDPGLGLRLIYFSYDVKMKEKGDIPEGYSVSREKKERFSLILESASTNQTSMYLCASSFSPRSPTGLEAFFGQGTRLTVV.

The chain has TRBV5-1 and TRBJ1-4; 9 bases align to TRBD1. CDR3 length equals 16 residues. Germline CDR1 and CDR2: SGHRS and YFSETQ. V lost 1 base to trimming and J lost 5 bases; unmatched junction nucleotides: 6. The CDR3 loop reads CASSLTSGTGNEKLFF. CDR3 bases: TGCGCCAGCAGCTTGACTTCCGGGACAGGGAATGAAAAACTGTTTTTT.

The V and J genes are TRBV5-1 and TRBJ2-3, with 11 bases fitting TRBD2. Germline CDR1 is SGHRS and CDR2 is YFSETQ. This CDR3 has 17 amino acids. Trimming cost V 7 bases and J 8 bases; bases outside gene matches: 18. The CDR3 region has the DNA TGCGCCAGCTCTCTTGGGGAAACTAGCGGGAGTGGAGGTACGCAGTATTTT. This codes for CASSLGETSGSGGTQYF.

The DNA for the CDR3 is TGTGCCAGCAGGCCGGGGACAGGAGGGGGTCAGCCCCAGCATTTT. It translates to CASRPGTGGGQPQHF. V and J are TRBV6-5 and TRBJ1-5; TRBD1 matches at 8 bases. V shed 6 bases and J 6 bases; nucleotides not matched to a gene: 10. CDR1 is MNHEY and CDR2 is SVGAGI in the germline V gene. This CDR3 has 15 residues.

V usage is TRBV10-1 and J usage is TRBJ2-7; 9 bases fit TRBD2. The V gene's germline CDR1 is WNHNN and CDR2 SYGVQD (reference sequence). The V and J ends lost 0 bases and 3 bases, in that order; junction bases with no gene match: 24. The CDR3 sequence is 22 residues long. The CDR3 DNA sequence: TGCGCCAGCAGTGAGTCCCGGATTCTTTCTAGCGGGAAGAAAGCGTGGGTCTACGAGCAGTACTTC. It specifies CASSESRILSSGKKAWVYEQYF.

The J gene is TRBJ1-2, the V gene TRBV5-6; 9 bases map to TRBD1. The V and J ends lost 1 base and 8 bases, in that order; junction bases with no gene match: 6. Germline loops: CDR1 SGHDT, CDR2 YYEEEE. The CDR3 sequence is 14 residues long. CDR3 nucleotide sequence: TGTGCCAGCAGCTTGTTGGTGGGACAGGGAGGCTACACCTTC. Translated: CASSLLVGQGGYTF. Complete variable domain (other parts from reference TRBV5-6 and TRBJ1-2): DAGVTQSPTHLIKTRGQQVTLRCSPKSGHDTVSWYQQALGQGPQFIFQYYEEEERQRGNFPDRFSGHQFPNYSSELNVNALLLGDSALYLCASSLLVGQGGYTFGSGTRLTVV.

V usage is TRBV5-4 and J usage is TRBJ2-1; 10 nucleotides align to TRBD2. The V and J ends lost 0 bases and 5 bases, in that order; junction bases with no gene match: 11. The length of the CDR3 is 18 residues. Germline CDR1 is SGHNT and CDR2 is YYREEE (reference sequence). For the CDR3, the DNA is TGTGCCAGCAGCTTGGAGGCTAGCGGGAGAAGTAGGAACAATGAGCAGTTCTTC. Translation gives CASSLEASGRSRNNEQFF.

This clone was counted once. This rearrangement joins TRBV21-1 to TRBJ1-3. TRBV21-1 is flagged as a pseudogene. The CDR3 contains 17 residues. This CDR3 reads CASSKWGGRGTGNTIYF. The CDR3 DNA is TGTGCCAGCAGCAAATGGGGGGGGCGTGGGACTGGAAACACCATATATTTT.

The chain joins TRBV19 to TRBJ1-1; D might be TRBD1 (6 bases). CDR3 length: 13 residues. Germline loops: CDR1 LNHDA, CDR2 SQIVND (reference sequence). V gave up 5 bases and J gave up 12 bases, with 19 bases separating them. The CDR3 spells CASSPQQGMSPFF. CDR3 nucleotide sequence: TGTGCCAGTAGTCCTCAACAGGGTATGTCTCCTTTCTTT.

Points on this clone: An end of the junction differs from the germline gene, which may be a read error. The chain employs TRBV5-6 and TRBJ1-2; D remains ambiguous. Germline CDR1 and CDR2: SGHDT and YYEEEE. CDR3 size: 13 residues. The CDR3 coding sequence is TGTGCCAGCAGGTTGGCCTCGGTCGGGGGCTACACCTTC. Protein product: CASRLASVGGYTF.

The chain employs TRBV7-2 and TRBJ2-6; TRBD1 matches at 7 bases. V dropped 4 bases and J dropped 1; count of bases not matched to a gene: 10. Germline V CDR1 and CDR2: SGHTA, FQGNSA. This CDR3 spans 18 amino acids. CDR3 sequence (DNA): TGTGCCAGCAGCTCCCACGACAGGGCTTATTCTGGGGCCAACGTCCTGACTTTC. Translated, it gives CASSSHDRAYSGANVLTF.

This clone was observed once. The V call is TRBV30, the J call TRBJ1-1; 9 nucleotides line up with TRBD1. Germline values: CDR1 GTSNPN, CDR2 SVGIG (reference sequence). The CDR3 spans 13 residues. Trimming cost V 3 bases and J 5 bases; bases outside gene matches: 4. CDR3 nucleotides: TGTGCCTGGAGCCTACAGGGGGCAACTGAAGCTTTCTTT. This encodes CAWSLQGATEAFF. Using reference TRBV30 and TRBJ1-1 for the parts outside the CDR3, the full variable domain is SQTIHQWPATLVQPVGSPLSLECTVEGTSNPNLYWYRQAAGRGLQLLFYSVGIGQISSEVPQNLSASRPQDRQFILSSKKLLLSDSGFYLCAWSLQGATEAFFGQGTRLTVV.

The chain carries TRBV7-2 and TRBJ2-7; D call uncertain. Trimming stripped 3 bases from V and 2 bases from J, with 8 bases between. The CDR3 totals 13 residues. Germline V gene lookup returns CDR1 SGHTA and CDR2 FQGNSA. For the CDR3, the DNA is TGTGCCAGCAGCTTGGAGAAGACCTACGAGCAGTACTTC. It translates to CASSLEKTYEQYF.

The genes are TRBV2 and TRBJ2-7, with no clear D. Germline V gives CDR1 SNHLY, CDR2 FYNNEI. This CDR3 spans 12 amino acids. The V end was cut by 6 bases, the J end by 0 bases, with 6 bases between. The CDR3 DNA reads TGTGCCAGCAGCCGTAGCTCCTACGAGCAGTACTTC. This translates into CASSRSSYEQYF.

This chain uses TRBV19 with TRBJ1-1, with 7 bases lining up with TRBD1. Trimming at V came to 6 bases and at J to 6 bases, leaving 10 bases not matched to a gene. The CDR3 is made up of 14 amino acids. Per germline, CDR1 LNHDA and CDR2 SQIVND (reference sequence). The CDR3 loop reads CASRTTGARAEAFF. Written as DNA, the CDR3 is TGTGCCAGTAGAACAACAGGGGCACGCGCTGAAGCTTTCTTT.

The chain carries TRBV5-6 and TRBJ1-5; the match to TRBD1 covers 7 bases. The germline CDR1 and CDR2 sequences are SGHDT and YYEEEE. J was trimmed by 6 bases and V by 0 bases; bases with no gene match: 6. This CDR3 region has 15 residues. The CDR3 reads CASSLAQGVGQPQHF. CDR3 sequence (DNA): TGTGCCAGCAGCTTGGCTCAGGGGGTTGGTCAGCCCCAGCATTTT.

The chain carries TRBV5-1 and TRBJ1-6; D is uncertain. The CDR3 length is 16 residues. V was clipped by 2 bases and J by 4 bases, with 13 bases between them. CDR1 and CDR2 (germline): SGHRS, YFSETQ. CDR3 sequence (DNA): TGCGCCAGCAGCTTAGCCCCCCTGGAGTATAATTCACCCCTCCACTTT. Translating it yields CASSLAPLEYNSPLHF.

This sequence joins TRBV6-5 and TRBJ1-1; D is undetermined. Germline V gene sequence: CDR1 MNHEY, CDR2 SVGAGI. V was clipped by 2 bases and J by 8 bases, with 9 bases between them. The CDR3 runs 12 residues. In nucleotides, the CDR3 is TGTGCCAGCAGTTACATGGGAGGGGAAGCTTTCTTT. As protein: CASSYMGGEAFF.

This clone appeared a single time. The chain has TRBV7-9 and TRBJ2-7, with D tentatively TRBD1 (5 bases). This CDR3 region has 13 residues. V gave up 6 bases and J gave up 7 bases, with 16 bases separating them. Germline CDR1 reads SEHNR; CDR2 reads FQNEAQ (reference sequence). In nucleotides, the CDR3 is TGTGCCAGCAGTCTGATGGGGCCGGAGGAGCAGTACTTC. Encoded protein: CASSLMGPEEQYF.

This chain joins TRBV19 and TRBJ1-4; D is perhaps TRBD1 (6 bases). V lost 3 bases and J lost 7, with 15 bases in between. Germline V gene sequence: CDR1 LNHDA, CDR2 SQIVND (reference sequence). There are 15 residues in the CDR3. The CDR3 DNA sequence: TGTGCCAGTAGTATCGCTCGGGGGGCGAGTGAAAAACTGTTTTTT. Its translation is CASSIARGASEKLFF.

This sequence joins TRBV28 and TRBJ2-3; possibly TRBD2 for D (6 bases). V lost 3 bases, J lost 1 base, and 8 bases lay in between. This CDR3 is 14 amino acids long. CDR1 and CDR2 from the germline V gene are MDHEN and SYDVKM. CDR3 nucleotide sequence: TGTGCCAGCAGTTTTTCTAGCGGCACAGATACGCAGTATTTT. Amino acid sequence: CASSFSSGTDTQYF.

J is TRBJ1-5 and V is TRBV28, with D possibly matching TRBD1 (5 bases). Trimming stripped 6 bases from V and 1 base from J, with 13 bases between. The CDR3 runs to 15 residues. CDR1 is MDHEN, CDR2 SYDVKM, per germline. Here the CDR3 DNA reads TGTGCCAGCAGACCAGGGATGGGGAGCAATCAGCCCCAGCATTTT. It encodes CASRPGMGSNQPQHF.